This T cell receptor (beta chain) was obtained from a study of control samples from healthy donors and cancer patients (TCRdb year 2020). Libraries were constructed by the immunoSEQ multiplex PCR assay. The clones in this table, taken by TCRdb from immuneACCESS, are in-frame only. Not every clone is retained; where verified, under half of the shortfall comes from an unresolved V gene, and the cause of the rest is unknown. The sample data list 160,000 or so clones, and nearly 95% of these were observed just once. Roughly 2.3% of the sample is taken by the ten largest. The CDR1 and CDR2 encoded by the germline V gene (reference sequence) are LGHDT and YNNKEL. The CDR3 starts with the cysteine, ends with the phenylalanine, and has 11 residues. This entry keeps only the CDR3 DNA: 33 bases, framed from base 1. The germline ends are 6 bases apart after V is trimmed by 3 bases and J by 8 bases. Comment on this clone: It has no known antigen specificity. No base qualities exist here, and no much larger clone lies one base off it.

Sequencing input: blood. This sequence uses TRBV3-1 (or the pseudogene TRBV3-2) and TRBJ2-3, with the D gene too uncertain to name. This clonotype originated in a man in his forties or fifties in good health. The CDR3 protein: CASSHIGTQYF. The nucleotide sequence is TGTGCCAGCAGCCACATAGGTACGCAGTATTTT.